These T cell receptor beta chains were read from a single sample in a study of cytomegalovirus exposure and HLA in healthy donors. The data were produced by immunoSEQ multiplex PCR, yet TCRdb's version contains in-frame clones alone and is incomplete. The sample includes around 100,000 clones, around four fifths of them seen just once. Sequencing was done on a sample of PBMCs. The receptors originated from a man aged 25-45 years in good health and CMV-seropositive. Each CDR3 is given with its conserved first and last residue.

v_call	j_call	cdr3_aa
TRBV2	TRBJ1-4	CASSEGGLNEKLFF
TRBV28	TRBJ2-7	CASSLAGGTDREQYF
TRBV18	TRBJ2-5	CASSPGGRETQYF
TRBV7-9	TRBJ1-1	CASSLADRPNTEAFF
TRBV7-8	TRBJ1-4	CASSLALGGGKLFF
TRBV19	TRBJ1-2	CATITADPNYGYTF
TRBV5-4	TRBJ2-1	CASSVTSVNEQFF
TRBV14	TRBJ2-7	CASSQVWGPSAYEQYF
TRBV27	TRBJ2-5	CASSFLLPGLNTGETQYF
TRBV5-4	TRBJ2-7	CASSVSGLGLEQYF
TRBV19	TRBJ1-3	CASSIRQSSGNTIYF
TRBV11-2	TRBJ2-7	CASSLNGQMSYEQYF
TRBV30	TRBJ2-3	CAWSARGFVADTQYF